This entry describes one T cell receptor (beta chain). Its antigen is undetermined. CDR1 SGHVS and CDR2 FQNEAQ come from the germline V gene. The V end was cut by 5 bases, the J end by 11 bases, with 19 bases between. This CDR3 has 14 amino acids. The data belong to a study of cytomegalovirus exposure and HLA in healthy donors. Overall study findings and caveats: In most subjects, TCR beta sequences reportedly gave accurate predictions of HLA-A and HLA-B alleles. One cluster of highly shared sequence variants probably arose as a sequencing artifact. Researchers reported in a later analysis that a missense DCLRE1C variant was tied to TCR beta V- and J-gene trimming.

The donors were healthy bone marrow donors. 60 Vbeta and 13 Jbeta primers were used in PCR. The repertoire was sequenced with immunoSEQ multiplex PCR; TCRdb's copy has only in-frame clones and lacks some. The sample includes around 130,000 clones. This chain connects TRBV7-8 to TRBJ2-1, with a possible D match to TRBD2 (5 bases). This TCR was recovered from an older woman in good health and CMV-seronegative. Specimen: PBMCs. CDR3 in DNA: TGTGCCAGCAGCCCTGACGGTAGCGCACGAAAGCAGTTCTTC. Its translation: CASSPDGSARKQFF.